Shown below are 6 T cell receptor beta chains from a single sample sequenced in a study of T cells expressing NK-cell markers. TCRdb re-called the 5' RACE reads; every CDR3 protein appears as one record, without DNA. This table lists about 460,000 distinct CDR3 sequences. Input material: blood T cells: a sorted CD56 or NKG2C T cell subset, CD4+ or CD8+ T cells, or bulk PBMC T cells (not recorded which). Every receptor here comes from a woman in her fifties or sixties in good health.

The chain combines TRBV12-3 or TRBV12-4 with TRBJ2-4. CDR3 length: 13 residues. CDR3 loop: CASSAKGINIQYF.

This chain uses TRBV9 with TRBJ2-5; TCRdb indicates TRBD2, and absent DNA this call remains unverified. The CDR3 runs 15 residues. Germline CDR1 is SGDLS and CDR2 is YYNGEE. This chain's CDR3 is CASSAWTSGTETQYF.

CDR3 amino acids: CSATVPGASYNEQFF. V usage is TRBV20-1 and J usage is TRBJ2-1; checking the TCRdb D call of TRBD1 is not possible without DNA. The CDR3 covers 15 residues. The germline V gene has CDR1 DFQATT and CDR2 SNEGSKA (reference sequence).

The rearrangement uses TRBV6-5 and TRBJ2-7. CDR3 length: 14 residues. CDR1 MNHEY and CDR2 SVGAGI come from the germline V gene. The CDR3 here is CASSYVGFGYEQYF.

The chain employs TRBV12-3 or TRBV12-4 and TRBJ2-1. The CDR3 sequence is 13 residues long. CDR3 sequence: CASSLFVDNEQFF.

The chain combines TRBV7-6 with TRBJ2-3; no DNA is available, so the TRBD2 call from TCRdb remains unchecked. The CDR3 is 17 amino acids. Germline V CDR1 and CDR2: SGHVS, FNYEAQ. This CDR3 is CASSLEMGRALPDTQYF.